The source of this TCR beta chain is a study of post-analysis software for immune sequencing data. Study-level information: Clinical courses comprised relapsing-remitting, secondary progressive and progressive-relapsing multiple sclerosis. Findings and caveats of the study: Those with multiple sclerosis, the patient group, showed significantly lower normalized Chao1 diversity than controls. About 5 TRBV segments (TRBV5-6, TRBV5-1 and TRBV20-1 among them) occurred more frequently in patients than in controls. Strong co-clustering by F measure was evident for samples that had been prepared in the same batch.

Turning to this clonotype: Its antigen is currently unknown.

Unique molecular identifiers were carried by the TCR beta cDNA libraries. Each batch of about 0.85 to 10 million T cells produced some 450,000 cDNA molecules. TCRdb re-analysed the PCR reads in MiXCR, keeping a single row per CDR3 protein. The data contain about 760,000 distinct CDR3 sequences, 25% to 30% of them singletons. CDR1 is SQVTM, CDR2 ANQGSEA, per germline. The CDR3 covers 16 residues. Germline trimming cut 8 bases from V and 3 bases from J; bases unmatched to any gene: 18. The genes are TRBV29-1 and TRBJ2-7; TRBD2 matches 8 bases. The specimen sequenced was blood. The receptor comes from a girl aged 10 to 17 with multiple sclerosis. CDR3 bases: TGCAGCATTCGGGGGGCCCTTAGCGGGAAGAACTACGAGCAGTACTTC. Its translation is CSIRGALSGKNYEQYF.